Shown below are 32 T cell receptor beta chains from a single sample sequenced in a study of blood T cell repertoires in COVID-19. Assay used: immunoSEQ multiplex PCR; TCRdb lists only in-frame clones, some missing. The data contain 110,000 to 150,000 clones, 87% of them seen just once; the ten biggest clones take up approximately 10%. Specimen: PBMCs or T cells enriched from blood (not recorded which). The receptors were gathered from a man in his 60s who had recovered from COVID-19.

The chain has TRBV7-9 and TRBJ2-2; 9 nucleotides align to TRBD1. Looked up from germline, CDR1 is SEHNR and CDR2 is FQNEAQ (reference sequence). The CDR3 is 16 amino acids. The ends lost 5 bases at V and 5 bases at J; junction bases unmatched: 9. The CDR3 loop is CASSRARGTGTGELFF. CDR3 nucleotides: TGTGCCAGCAGCCGCGCCCGCGGGACAGGGACCGGGGAGCTGTTTTTT.

The gene calls are TRBV3-1 (or the pseudogene TRBV3-2) and TRBJ1-4; 8 nucleotides line up with TRBD1. The V gene end was trimmed by 7 bases and the J gene end by 4 bases; junction bases not matched to a gene: 11. This CDR3 has 16 residues. Germline lookup yields CDR1 LGHDT and CDR2 YNNKEL (reference sequence). The CDR3 nucleotides are TGTGCCAGCACCTCAATTCCAGGACAGGGTAATGAAAAACTGTTTTTT. As protein: CASTSIPGQGNEKLFF.

The V and J genes are TRBV29-1 and TRBJ2-3; 8 nucleotides align to TRBD2. Looked up from germline, CDR1 is SQVTM and CDR2 is ANQGSEA. V lost 7 bases and J lost 6; bases outside the gene matches: 15. This CDR3 is built from 15 residues. For the CDR3, the DNA is TGCAGCGCCCGAGGGGACGGAGCGGGAGAGGATACGCAGTATTTT. Translation gives CSARGDGAGEDTQYF.

The chain links TRBV6-5 to TRBJ1-5; possibly TRBD1 for D (5 bases). CDR1 and CDR2 from the germline V gene are MNHEY and SVGAGI. V lost 8 bases and J 6 bases, leaving 14 bases between the germline ends. The CDR3 length is 13 residues. DNA of the CDR3: TGTGCCAGCGGGGGGGGTGTGGGTCAGCCCCAGCATTTT. Translation: CASGGGVGQPQHF.

This clone has only one observation. The sample has other DNA sequences that encode this CDR3 too. This rearrangement joins TRBV18 to TRBJ2-7; 10 bases are shared with TRBD1. Per germline, CDR1 KGHSH and CDR2 LQKENI. The CDR3 is made up of 13 amino acids. Germline trimming cut 4 bases from V and 4 bases from J; bases unmatched to any gene: 1. DNA of the CDR3: TGTGCCAGCTCACGGGACAGGGGTTACGAGCAGTACTTC. Translated, it gives CASSRDRGYEQYF.

The chain recombines TRBV5-5 with TRBJ1-2; 9 positions match TRBD1. CDR1 SGHKS and CDR2 YYEKEE come from the germline V gene (reference sequence). Trimming cost V 7 bases and J 0 bases; bases outside gene matches: 4. This CDR3 contains 14 residues. CDR3 DNA sequence: TGTGCCAGCCTACGGGACAGGGCTAACTATGGCTACACCTTC. Translated, it gives CASLRDRANYGYTF.

The rearrangement joins TRBV7-9 to TRBJ1-5; D perhaps matches TRBD1 (6 bases). Germline loops: CDR1 SEHNR, CDR2 FQNEAQ (reference sequence). V was clipped by 3 bases and J by 7 bases, with 13 bases between them. The CDR3 has 14 residues. The CDR3 spells CASSFLGGDQPQHF. CDR3 bases: TGTGCCAGCAGCTTTTTAGGGGGGGACCAGCCCCAGCATTTT.

The J gene is TRBJ1-1, the V gene TRBV5-5, with D tentatively TRBD1 (5 bases). This CDR3 has 14 amino acids. The V gene's germline CDR1 is SGHKS and CDR2 YYEKEE (reference sequence). Trimming shortened V by 4 bases and J by 0 bases, and 10 bases separated the two germline ends. In DNA, the CDR3 is TGTGCCAGCAGCCTCCGGACACTGAACACTGAAGCTTTCTTT. This translates into CASSLRTLNTEAFF.

The J gene is TRBJ1-4, the V gene TRBV5-5, with 9 nucleotides matching TRBD1. The CDR3 totals 15 residues. Germline loops: CDR1 SGHKS, CDR2 YYEKEE (reference sequence). V was clipped by 4 bases and J by 10 bases; unmatched bases: 11. The CDR3 here is CASSLRTGAGGKLFF. CDR3 bases: TGTGCCAGCAGCCTTCGGACAGGGGCGGGGGGAAAACTGTTTTTT. The complete variable domain, with remaining parts taken from reference TRBV5-5 and TRBJ1-4, reads DAGVTQSPTHLIKTRGQQVTLRCSPISGHKSVSWYQQVLGQGPQFIFQYYEKEERGRGNFPDRFSARQFPNYSSELNVNALLLGDSALYLCASSLRTGAGGKLFFGSGTQLSVL.

The chain employs TRBV9 and TRBJ2-1, with 7 bases that match TRBD2. The CDR3 is made up of 16 amino acids. In germline, CDR1 is SGDLS, CDR2 YYNGEE. Unmatched junction bases numbered 9, after V lost 0 bases and J lost 6 bases. CDR3 sequence: CASSVAGGAFLNEQFF. The CDR3 DNA is TGTGCCAGCAGCGTAGCGGGAGGAGCCTTCCTCAATGAGCAGTTCTTC.

This clone came up once. The chain joins TRBV9 to TRBJ2-3; TRBD2 aligns across 8 bases. There are 14 residues in the CDR3. Losses at the gene ends were 3 bases for V and 1 base for J; bases not matched to a gene: 1. From germline, CDR1 is SGDLS and CDR2 YYNGEE. Here the CDR3 reads CASSEAGGTDTQYF. CDR3 bases: TGTGCCAGCAGCGAAGCGGGGGGCACAGATACGCAGTATTTT.

V usage is TRBV24-1 and J usage is TRBJ2-1, with TRBD1 as a possible D gene (6 bases). Germline V gene data show CDR1 as KGHDR and CDR2 as SFDVKD. V lost 3 bases, J lost 7 bases, and 18 bases lay in between. This CDR3 is 16 amino acids long. This CDR3 reads CATSDTTGTVMNEQFF. CDR3 in DNA: TGTGCCACCAGTGATACGACAGGTACGGTTATGAATGAGCAGTTCTTC.

The rearrangement joins TRBV28 to TRBJ1-1; TRBD1 might be the D (5 bases). Germline V lookup: CDR1 MDHEN, CDR2 SYDVKM. CDR3 length: 14 residues. V was cut by 5 bases and J by 5 bases, with 15 bases left in between. CDR3 residues: CASSQGTMGTEAFF. The CDR3 coding sequence is TGTGCCAGCAGTCAAGGGACTATGGGGACTGAAGCTTTCTTT.

This chain joins TRBV18 and TRBJ2-1, with TRBD2 identical over 7 bases. There are 17 residues in the CDR3. Germline lookup yields CDR1 KGHSH and CDR2 LQKENI. The trim removed 6 bases at V and 4 bases at J, leaving 15 bases unmatched. CDR3 in DNA: TGTGCCAGCTCGAAAACCCCAGGGCTAGCGGTATACAATGAGCAGTTCTTC. Amino acids: CASSKTPGLAVYNEQFF.

The chain combines TRBV15 with TRBJ2-7; D perhaps matches TRBD1 (6 bases). The ends were cut back, 0 bases at V and 4 bases at J, with 13 bases in the middle. Germline values: CDR1 LNHNV, CDR2 YYDKDF (reference sequence). The CDR3 contains 15 residues. The CDR3 reads CATSRDIDRRYEQYF. Written as DNA, the CDR3 is TGTGCCACCAGCAGAGATATAGACAGGCGGTACGAGCAGTACTTC.

This clone was recorded once. The genes are TRBV18 and TRBJ2-5; tentatively, D is TRBD2 (6 bases). The CDR3 spans 13 residues. V lost 7 bases to trimming and J lost 4 bases, with 13 bases between them. Germline-derived CDR1 and CDR2 are KGHSH and LQKENI. DNA of the CDR3: TGTGCCAGCTATAGGGCGCGGGGAGAGACCCAGTACTTC. Amino acid sequence: CASYRARGETQYF.

This clone was counted between two and nine times. The chain combines TRBV24-1 with TRBJ2-3; D ambiguous. The germline V and J ends were trimmed by 1 base and 1 base, with 5 bases remaining between them. Germline CDR1 reads KGHDR; CDR2 reads SFDVKD. The length of the CDR3 is 14 residues. The CDR3 sequence is CATSDFVGTDTQYF. The CDR3 DNA reads TGTGCCACCAGTGATTTTGTCGGCACAGATACGCAGTATTTT.

V and J are TRBV9 and TRBJ2-3; D ambiguous. The germline V and J ends were trimmed by 0 bases and 3 bases, with 14 bases remaining between them. CDR3 length equals 16 residues. Germline V lookup: CDR1 SGDLS, CDR2 YYNGEE. This CDR3 is CASSVAALVVTDTQYF. CDR3 nucleotide sequence: TGTGCCAGCAGCGTAGCCGCGCTAGTGGTTACAGATACGCAGTATTTT.

This chain links TRBV11-2 with TRBJ2-1; TRBD2 is a possible D gene (6 bases). The V gene's germline CDR1 is SGHAT and CDR2 FQNNGV. The CDR3 has 14 amino acids. V was pared by 0 bases and J by 13 bases, with 16 bases between. The CDR3 region is CASSLDRVGDSQFF. CDR3 nucleotide sequence: TGTGCCAGCAGCTTAGACCGGGTAGGGGACTCACAGTTCTTC.

The rearrangement links TRBV7-8 to TRBJ1-4, with 7 bases aligning to TRBD1. The CDR3 extends over 12 amino acids. The V segment lost 5 bases and the J segment 15 bases; nucleotides outside the gene matches: 9. Per germline, CDR1 SGHVS and CDR2 FQNEAQ. CDR3 DNA sequence: TGTGCCAGCAGCCGGGGGACGACAGGGTTGTTTTTT. Translated: CASSRGTTGLFF.

The CDR3, as DNA: TGTGCCAGCAGTCATAATCTAGCGGATGGTAGGAGGGGGGAGCTGTTTTTT. It translates to CASSHNLADGRRGELFF. This chain links TRBV2 with TRBJ2-2; 7 nucleotides agree with TRBD2. CDR1 is SNHLY and CDR2 is FYNNEI in the germline V gene. V shed 5 bases, J shed 8 bases, and the junction held 17 bases outside the gene matches. CDR3 size: 17 residues. Full variable domain (remainder filled in from reference TRBV2 and TRBJ2-2): EPEVTQTPSHQVTQMGQEVILRCVPISNHLYFYWYRQILGQKVEFLVSFYNNEISEKSEIFDDQFSVERPDGSNFTLKIRSTKLEDSAMYFCASSHNLADGRRGELFFGEGSRLTVL.

The V call is TRBV6-1, the J call TRBJ1-5; TRBD1 matches at 7 bases. V lost 4 bases to trimming and J lost 2 bases; unmatched junction nucleotides: 8. This CDR3 has 16 amino acids. Per the germline V gene, CDR1 is MNHNS and CDR2 is SASEGT. The CDR3 spells CASSATGSYGNQPQHF. DNA of the CDR3: TGTGCCAGCAGTGCGACAGGGTCTTACGGCAATCAGCCCCAGCATTTT.

This clone has more than one count but fewer than ten. The chain joins TRBV5-8 to TRBJ2-2, with D perhaps matching TRBD2 (6 bases). This CDR3 comprises 11 residues. Germline V gives CDR1 SGHTS, CDR2 YDEGEE. The V end lost 8 bases, the J end lost 7 bases, and 9 bases lay between the germline ends. Here the CDR3 reads CARMDYGELFF. DNA of the CDR3: TGTGCCAGGATGGACTACGGGGAGCTGTTTTTT.

V and J are TRBV19 and TRBJ1-2; D might be TRBD1 (6 bases). CDR3 length equals 15 residues. Germline V gene sequence: CDR1 LNHDA, CDR2 SQIVND (reference sequence). V was cut by 3 bases and J by 0 bases, with 11 bases left in between. CDR3 nucleotides: TGTGCCAGTAGTATGTCGGACAGAACTAACTATGGCTACACCTTC. This encodes CASSMSDRTNYGYTF.

This chain uses TRBV3-1 (or the pseudogene TRBV3-2) with TRBJ2-5, with 8 bases that match TRBD2. The CDR3 has 13 amino acids. In germline, CDR1 is LGHDT, CDR2 YNNKEL (reference sequence). Unmatched junction bases numbered 7, after V lost 7 bases and J lost 6 bases. The CDR3 protein is CASKHGGDKTQYF. Written as DNA, the CDR3 is TGTGCCAGCAAACACGGGGGGGATAAGACCCAGTACTTC.

CDR3 nucleotides: TGTGCCAGCAGTTTGGGGCAGGGCCCTCACTATGGCTACACCTTC. It is translated as CASSLGQGPHYGYTF. This sequence joins TRBV28 and TRBJ1-2; perhaps TRBD1 as D (5 bases). The CDR3 is made up of 15 amino acids. CDR1 MDHEN and CDR2 SYDVKM come from the germline V gene. V lost 3 bases and J 3 bases, leaving 14 bases between the germline ends.

The chain joins TRBV5-4 to TRBJ1-2; 7 nucleotides line up with TRBD1. This CDR3 comprises 15 residues. Trimming cost V 2 bases and J 5 bases; bases outside gene matches: 9. CDR1 SGHNT and CDR2 YYREEE come from the germline V gene (reference sequence). CDR3 coding DNA: TGTGCCAGCAGCTTAGACAGGGTTCAAATTTATGGCTACACCTTC. It codes for CASSLDRVQIYGYTF.

The V gene is TRBV28, the J gene TRBJ2-1; 8 bases align to TRBD2. The CDR3 spans 15 residues. The ends lost 3 bases at V and 4 bases at J; junction bases unmatched: 5. Germline CDR1 reads MDHEN; CDR2 reads SYDVKM. CDR3 in amino acids: CASSFPGGGYNEQFF. The CDR3 nucleotides are TGTGCCAGCAGTTTCCCGGGCGGGGGGTACAATGAGCAGTTCTTC.

V and J are TRBV28 and TRBJ1-3; D call uncertain. This CDR3 has 14 amino acids. V was trimmed by 6 bases and J by 0 bases, leaving 9 bases between them. The germline CDR1 and CDR2 sequences are MDHEN and SYDVKM. The CDR3 spells CASRRSLSGNTIYF. CDR3 nucleotide sequence: TGTGCCAGCAGGAGAAGCCTCTCTGGAAACACCATATATTTT.

This rearrangement joins TRBV6-4 to TRBJ2-2, with TRBD1 matching 7 bases. The germline CDR1 and CDR2 sequences are MRHNA and SNTAGT. This CDR3 comprises 13 residues. V trimming: 6 bases; J trimming: 4 bases; junction bases outside the gene matches: 2. CDR3 loop: CASSRDSTGELFF. The CDR3 region has the DNA TGTGCCAGCAGCCGGGACAGCACCGGGGAGCTGTTTTTT.

The chain uses TRBV18 and TRBJ2-7; D remains unclear. Trimming stripped 3 bases from V and 5 bases from J, with 17 bases between. The germline V gene has CDR1 KGHSH and CDR2 LQKENI. There are 15 residues in the CDR3. CDR3 region: CASSPSGGFLNEQYF. DNA for the CDR3: TGTGCCAGCTCACCGTCCGGCGGATTTTTAAACGAGCAGTACTTC.

In its sample, this clone was seen a few times. The chain joins TRBV27 to TRBJ2-7, with D possibly matching TRBD1 (6 bases). The CDR3 has 14 residues. The ends were cut back, 4 bases at V and 6 bases at J, with 16 bases in the middle. Germline CDR1 and CDR2: MNHEY and SMNVEV (reference sequence). In DNA, the CDR3 is TGTGCCAGCAGTTCCATCCGACAGGTAGGCGAGCAGTACTTC. Translated: CASSSIRQVGEQYF.